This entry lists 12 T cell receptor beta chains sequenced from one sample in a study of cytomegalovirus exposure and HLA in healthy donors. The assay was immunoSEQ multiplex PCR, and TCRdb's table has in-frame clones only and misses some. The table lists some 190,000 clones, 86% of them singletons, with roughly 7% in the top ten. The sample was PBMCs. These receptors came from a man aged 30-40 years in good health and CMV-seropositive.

The CDR3 DNA sequence: TGTGCCAGAAGCTTGTGGCGGGAGGACGAGTGCTACGAGCAGTACTTC. It translates to CARSLWREDECYEQYF. The genes are TRBV5-3 and TRBJ2-7; 8 bases are shared with TRBD2. TRBV5-3 is an ORF, with its function uncertain. The J segment lost 3 bases and the V segment lost 1 base, leaving 9 bases of the junction unmatched. The CDR3 contains 16 residues.

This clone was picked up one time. The CDR3 region is CASRDGTGEQFF. In DNA, the CDR3 is TGTGCCAGCAGGGACGGGACGGGTGAGCAGTTCTTC. The chain employs TRBV27 and TRBJ2-1; perhaps D is TRBD1 or TRBD2 (5 bases each). The CDR3 loop spans 12 amino acids. V was cut by 6 bases and J by 9 bases, with 12 bases left in between. Germline CDR1 and CDR2: MNHEY and SMNVEV (reference sequence).

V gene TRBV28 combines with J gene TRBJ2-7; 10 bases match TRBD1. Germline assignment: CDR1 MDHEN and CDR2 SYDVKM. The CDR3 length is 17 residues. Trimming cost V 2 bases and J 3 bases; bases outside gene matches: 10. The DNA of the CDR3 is TGTGCCAGCAGTTTAGGATCCCTGACAGGGGGCGGCTACGAGCAGTACTTC. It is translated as CASSLGSLTGGGYEQYF.

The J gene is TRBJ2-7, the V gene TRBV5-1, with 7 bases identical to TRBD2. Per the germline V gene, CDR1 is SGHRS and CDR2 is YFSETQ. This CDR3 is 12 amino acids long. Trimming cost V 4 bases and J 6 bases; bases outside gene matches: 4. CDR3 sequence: CASSPGEGEQYF. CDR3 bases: TGCGCCAGCAGCCCCGGGGAGGGCGAGCAGTACTTC.

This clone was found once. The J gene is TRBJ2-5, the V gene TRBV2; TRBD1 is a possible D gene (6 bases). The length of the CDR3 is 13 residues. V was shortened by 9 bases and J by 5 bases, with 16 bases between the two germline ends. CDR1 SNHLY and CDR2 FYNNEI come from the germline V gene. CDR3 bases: TGTGCCAGTAGAGCGACAGGCTTGGAGACCCAGTACTTC. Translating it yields CASRATGLETQYF.

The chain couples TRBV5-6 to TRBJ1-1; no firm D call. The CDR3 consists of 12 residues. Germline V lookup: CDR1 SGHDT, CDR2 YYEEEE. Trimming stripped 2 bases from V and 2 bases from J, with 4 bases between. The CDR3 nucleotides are TGTGCCAGCAGCTTCTTAAACACTGAAGCTTTCTTT. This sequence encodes CASSFLNTEAFF.

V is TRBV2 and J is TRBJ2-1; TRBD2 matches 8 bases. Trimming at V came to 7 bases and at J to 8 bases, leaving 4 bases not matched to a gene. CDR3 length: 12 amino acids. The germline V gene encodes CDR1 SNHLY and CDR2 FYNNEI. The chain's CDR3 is CASTGGEDEQFF. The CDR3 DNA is TGTGCCAGCACCGGGGGGGAGGATGAGCAGTTCTTC.

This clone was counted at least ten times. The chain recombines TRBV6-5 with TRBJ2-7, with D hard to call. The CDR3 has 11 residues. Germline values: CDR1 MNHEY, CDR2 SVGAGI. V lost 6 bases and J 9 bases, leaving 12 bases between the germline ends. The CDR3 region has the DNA TGTGCCAGCAGAACGGGCCCGAGGCAGTACTTC. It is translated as CASRTGPRQYF.

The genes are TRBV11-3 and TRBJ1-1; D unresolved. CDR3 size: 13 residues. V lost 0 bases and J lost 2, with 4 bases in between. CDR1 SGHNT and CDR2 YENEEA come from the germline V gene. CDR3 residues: CASSLEVNTEAFF. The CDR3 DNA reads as TGTGCCAGCAGCTTAGAGGTAAACACTGAAGCTTTCTTT. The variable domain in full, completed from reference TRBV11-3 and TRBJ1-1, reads EAGVVQSPRYKIIEKKQPVAFWCNPISGHNTLYWYLQNLGQGPELLIRYENEEAVDDSQLPKDRFSAERLKGVDSTLKIQPAELGDSAVYLCASSLEVNTEAFFGQGTRLTVV.

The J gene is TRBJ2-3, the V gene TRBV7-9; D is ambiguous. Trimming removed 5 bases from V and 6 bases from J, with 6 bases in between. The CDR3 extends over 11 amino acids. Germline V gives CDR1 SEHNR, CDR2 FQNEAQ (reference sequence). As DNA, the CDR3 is TGTGCCAGCAGCCCTACGGATACGCAGTATTTT. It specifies CASSPTDTQYF.

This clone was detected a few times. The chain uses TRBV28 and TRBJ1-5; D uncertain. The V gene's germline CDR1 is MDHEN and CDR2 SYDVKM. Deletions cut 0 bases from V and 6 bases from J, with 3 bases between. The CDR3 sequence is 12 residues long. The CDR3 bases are TGTGCCAGCAGTTTATGGGGTCAGCCCCAGCATTTT. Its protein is CASSLWGQPQHF.

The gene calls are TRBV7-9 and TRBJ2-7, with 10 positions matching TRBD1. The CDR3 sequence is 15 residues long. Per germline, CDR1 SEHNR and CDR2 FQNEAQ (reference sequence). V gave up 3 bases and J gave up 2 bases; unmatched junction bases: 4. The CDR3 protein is CASSFGTGDPYEQYF. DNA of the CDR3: TGTGCCAGCAGCTTCGGGACAGGGGACCCCTACGAGCAGTACTTC.